The 27 T cell receptor beta chains given below trace back to one sample, sequenced in a study of cytomegalovirus exposure and HLA in healthy donors. The PCR was carried out with 60 Vbeta primers and 13 Jbeta primers. Some clones are missing from TCRdb's copy, which holds only in-frame ones; the method was immunoSEQ multiplex PCR. The table records tens of thousands of clones, about 80% of them present only once. Sequences were obtained from PBMCs. The receptors were sampled from a male donor in good health and CMV-seronegative.

The chain links TRBV27 to TRBJ1-1; D is unresolved. This CDR3 spans 16 amino acids. Germline-derived CDR1 and CDR2 are MNHEY and SMNVEV (reference sequence). V gave up 8 bases and J gave up 0 bases, with 19 bases separating them. CDR3 in amino acids: CASSFGGEVMNTEAFF. In nucleotides, the CDR3 is TGTGCCAGCTCCTTTGGCGGGGAGGTCATGAACACTGAAGCTTTCTTT.

The gene calls are TRBV19 and TRBJ2-7; possibly TRBD2 for D (7 bases). The CDR3 covers 16 residues. Germline V gene sequence: CDR1 LNHDA, CDR2 SQIVND (reference sequence). Trimming took off 4 bases at V and 2 bases at J, with 18 bases between the two ends. CDR3 nucleotide sequence: TGTGCCAGTAGTAAGGACGGGGGGCAGAACCCCTACGAGCAGTACTTC. Protein product: CASSKDGGQNPYEQYF.

This chain connects TRBV5-1 to TRBJ1-5, with D possibly TRBD1 on 6 matching bases. CDR1 and CDR2 (germline): SGHRS, YFSETQ. The CDR3 spans 16 residues. V gave up 0 bases and J gave up 4 bases, with 14 bases separating them. As DNA, the CDR3 is TGCGCCAGCAGCTTGGGTCCCAGGGGCGGAAATCAGCCCCAGCATTTT. Amino acid sequence: CASSLGPRGGNQPQHF.

The chain carries TRBV5-1 and TRBJ1-4; 9 positions agree with TRBD1. This CDR3 spans 18 amino acids. The germline V gene encodes CDR1 SGHRS and CDR2 YFSETQ. J gave up 8 bases and V 0 bases, and 14 bases lay outside the gene matches. The DNA of the CDR3 is TGCGCCAGCAGCTTGGATGGCCTTGGGACAGGGCTTGGGGAAAAACTGTTTTTT. Translated, it gives CASSLDGLGTGLGEKLFF.

In this sample, this clone turned up a few times. The chain carries TRBV6-5 and TRBJ1-2, with D tentatively TRBD1 (6 bases). V gave up 4 bases and J gave up 2 bases, with 14 bases separating them. The germline V gene has CDR1 MNHEY and CDR2 SVGAGI. There are 15 residues in the CDR3. Written as DNA, the CDR3 is TGTGCCAGCAGTTTTTCAGGGGCGAGGAACTATGGCTACACCTTC. Protein product: CASSFSGARNYGYTF.

The rearrangement uses TRBV7-6 and TRBJ1-1, with 7 bases aligning to TRBD1. The germline V gene encodes CDR1 SGHVS and CDR2 FNYEAQ. J was trimmed by 7 bases and V by 5 bases; bases with no gene match: 19. The CDR3 consists of 17 residues. CDR3 protein: CASSLLTFHRGAVEAFF. In nucleotides, the CDR3 is TGTGCCAGCAGCCTACTTACCTTCCACAGGGGTGCTGTTGAAGCTTTCTTT.

This clone has only one observation. The chain is built from TRBV9 and TRBJ2-7; no clear D. This CDR3 has 14 residues. Trimming stripped 0 bases from V and 3 bases from J, with 10 bases between. CDR1 SGDLS and CDR2 YYNGEE come from the germline V gene. The CDR3 DNA follows: TGTGCCAGCAGCGTAGGAGGCCGTCTCTACGAGCAGTACTTC. This translates into CASSVGGRLYEQYF.

The chain employs TRBV5-4 and TRBJ2-7; TRBD2 aligns across 11 bases. The CDR3 extends over 16 amino acids. V dropped 4 bases and J dropped 2; count of bases not matched to a gene: 8. CDR1 SGHNT and CDR2 YYREEE come from the germline V gene (reference sequence). CDR3 sequence: CASSIVTSGVPYEQYF. In DNA, the CDR3 is TGTGCCAGCAGCATTGTGACTAGCGGGGTCCCCTACGAGCAGTACTTC.

This clone occurred once. V usage is TRBV9 and J usage is TRBJ2-5; TRBD2 matches 9 bases. The length of the CDR3 is 16 residues. Trimming cost V 1 base and J 2 bases; bases outside gene matches: 6. Germline-derived CDR1 and CDR2 are SGDLS and YYNGEE. CDR3 residues: CASSVSGRGGQETQYF. The CDR3 DNA sequence: TGTGCCAGCAGCGTATCGGGGCGGGGGGGACAAGAGACCCAGTACTTC.

CDR3 bases: TGTGCCAGCAGCTTACCTCGGACAGGGGGCCGGGGAACTGAAGCTTTCTTT. Amino acids: CASSLPRTGGRGTEAFF. The V and J genes are TRBV7-9 and TRBJ1-1, with 11 bases that match TRBD1. The V gene end was trimmed by 2 bases and the J gene end by 5 bases; junction bases not matched to a gene: 10. Germline CDR1 reads SEHNR; CDR2 reads FQNEAQ (reference sequence). This CDR3 is 17 amino acids long.

This chain links TRBV7-9 with TRBJ2-7, with a possible D match to TRBD1 (6 bases). The germline V gene encodes CDR1 SEHNR and CDR2 FQNEAQ (reference sequence). Trimming took 8 bases from V and 3 from J, leaving 17 bases between them. This CDR3 is built from 14 residues. Here the CDR3 reads CASRQGLGYYEQYF. The CDR3 DNA reads as TGTGCCAGCCGCCAGGGGTTGGGTTACTACGAGCAGTACTTC. The full variable domain, in which reference TRBV7-9 and TRBJ2-7 provide the parts outside the CDR3, is DTGVSQNPRHKITKRGQNVTFRCDPISEHNRLYWYRQTLGQGPEFLTYFQNEAQLEKSRLLSDRFSAERPKGSFSTLEIQRTEQGDSAMYLCASRQGLGYYEQYFGPGTRLTVT.

As regards this clone: The junction shows a germline mismatch at one end, possibly a read error. V usage is TRBV19 and J usage is TRBJ1-5; 8 bases are a match to TRBD1. CDR3 size: 15 residues. Germline V gives CDR1 LNHDA, CDR2 SQIVND (reference sequence). The CDR3 is CASSISGTGVQAQHF. The CDR3 nucleotides are TGTGCCAGTAGTATCTCCGGGACAGGTGTTCAGGCCCAGCATTTT.

The J gene is TRBJ1-6, the V gene TRBV7-8, with 7 bases lining up with TRBD1. J gave up 6 bases and V 5 bases, and 7 bases lay outside the gene matches. This CDR3 is built from 15 residues. Germline V CDR1 and CDR2: SGHVS, FQNEAQ. The CDR3 DNA reads TGTGCCAGCAGCAACTTAAGGGACAGTAATTCACCCCTCCACTTT. Its protein product is CASSNLRDSNSPLHF.

The rearrangement links TRBV9 to TRBJ2-7, with D possibly TRBD2 on 7 matching bases. Germline CDR1 reads SGDLS; CDR2 reads YYNGEE. V gave up 4 bases and J gave up 6 bases, with 11 bases separating them. The CDR3 is 12 amino acids. CDR3 amino acids: CASSRGGGEQYF. In DNA form, the CDR3 reads TGTGCCAGCAGCCGGGGAGGGGGCGAGCAGTACTTC.

This sequence joins TRBV28 and TRBJ1-1, with TRBD1 matching 9 bases. V was pared by 8 bases and J by 1 base, with 11 bases of the junction left unmatched. Germline V CDR1 and CDR2: MDHEN, SYDVKM. The CDR3 runs 16 residues. In DNA form, the CDR3 reads TGTGCCAGCCTGGAGTCATCGGGACAGGGGAACACTGAAGCTTTCTTT. This encodes CASLESSGQGNTEAFF.

As DNA, the CDR3 is TGTGCCAGCAGTTTAAACGGACAGCCCATCTATGGCTACACCTTC. This encodes CASSLNGQPIYGYTF. The chain joins TRBV27 to TRBJ1-2; possibly TRBD1 for D (6 bases). The germline V and J ends were trimmed by 2 bases and 4 bases, with 14 bases remaining between them. The CDR3 sequence is 15 residues long. The germline V gene encodes CDR1 MNHEY and CDR2 SMNVEV (reference sequence).

The rearrangement links TRBV7-2 to TRBJ1-4; D is unresolved. V gave up 1 base and J gave up 4 bases, with 7 bases separating them. In germline, CDR1 is SGHTA, CDR2 FQGNSA. This CDR3 spans 14 amino acids. The CDR3 reads CASSLDSHNEKLFF. CDR3 sequence (DNA): TGTGCCAGCAGCTTAGACAGCCATAATGAAAAACTGTTTTTT. The full variable domain, completed using reference TRBV7-2 and TRBJ1-4, is GAGVSQSPSNKVTEKGKDVELRCDPISGHTALYWYRQSLGQGLEFLIYFQGNSAPDKSGLPSDRFSAERTGGSVSTLTIQRTQQEDSAVYLCASSLDSHNEKLFFGSGTQLSVL.

The J gene is TRBJ2-3, the V gene TRBV4-3; the D is unclear. V shed 0 bases and J shed 1 base, with 11 bases lying between them. Germline CDR1 and CDR2: LGHNA and YSLEER. This CDR3 is 16 amino acids long. CDR3 sequence (DNA): TGCGCCAGCAGCCAAGAATTAACTGGGCGCACAGATACGCAGTATTTT. Protein: CASSQELTGRTDTQYF.

The V call is TRBV7-3, the J call TRBJ2-1; maybe TRBD2 (7 bases). Germline V lookup: CDR1 SGHTA, CDR2 FQGTGA. The CDR3 has 16 amino acids. V gave up 3 bases and J gave up 0 bases, with 12 bases separating them. The CDR3 DNA is TGTGCCAGCAGCTTGGGGCGGGGGCTCTCCTACAATGAGCAGTTCTTC. Translated, it gives CASSLGRGLSYNEQFF.

The V call is TRBV12-5, the J call TRBJ1-5; possible D gene TRBD1, 5 bases. Germline V gives CDR1 LGHNT, CDR2 FRNRAP. The CDR3 totals 14 residues. V dropped 7 bases and J dropped 2 bases, with 12 bases sitting between them. This CDR3 is CASALSGGNQPQHF. The CDR3 DNA sequence: TGTGCTAGTGCCTTGTCGGGGGGCAATCAGCCCCAGCATTTT.

The rearrangement joins TRBV5-4 to TRBJ2-3, with 10 nucleotides matching TRBD1. Germline loops: CDR1 SGHNT, CDR2 YYREEE (reference sequence). This CDR3 is built from 15 residues. Trimming at V came to 5 bases and at J to 5 bases, leaving 8 bases not matched to a gene. The CDR3 spells CASRNRDRGVDTQYF. CDR3 DNA: TGTGCCAGCAGGAACCGGGACAGGGGTGTAGATACGCAGTATTTT.

The chain is built from TRBV11-2 and TRBJ2-5; 13 nucleotides agree with TRBD2. Judging by the DNA end, TRBJ2-7 fits better; the J call may be wrong. Looked up from germline, CDR1 is SGHAT and CDR2 is FQNNGV. This CDR3 is built from 13 residues. CDR3 sequence: CAGRTSGSYEQYF. Here the CDR3 DNA reads TGTGCCGGGCGGACTAGCGGGAGCTACGAGCAGTACTTC.

The chain recombines TRBV4-3 with TRBJ2-4; D is uncertain. The CDR3 is made up of 11 amino acids. Trimming stripped 0 bases from V and 12 bases from J, with 6 bases between. Germline CDR1 LGHNA, CDR2 YSLEER. The CDR3 DNA reads TGCGCCAGCAGCCAAGATGACACTCAGTACTTC. Amino acid sequence: CASSQDDTQYF.

The table lists this clone with a count of one. This chain connects TRBV6-1 to TRBJ1-1; D gene uncertain. Trimming removed 4 bases from V and 5 bases from J, with 11 bases in between. CDR3 length equals 13 residues. CDR1 and CDR2 (germline): MNHNS, SASEGT. In DNA, the CDR3 is TGTGCCAGCAGTGCCACTCGGAGGACTGAAGCTTTCTTT. Translation gives CASSATRRTEAFF.

This chain connects TRBV7-2 to TRBJ2-1; tentatively, D is TRBD2 (6 bases). Germline V gene sequence: CDR1 SGHTA, CDR2 FQGNSA. The CDR3 is 16 residues long. Trimming took off 4 bases at V and 1 base at J, with 14 bases between the two ends. Written as DNA, the CDR3 is TGTGCCAGCAGCTCCAGGACCGGGACTTCCTACAATGAGCAGTTCTTC. This encodes CASSSRTGTSYNEQFF.

The chain recombines TRBV23-1 with TRBJ2-7, with 9 bases identical to TRBD1. TRBV23-1 is an open reading frame, and its role is uncertain. J lost 7 bases, V lost 3 bases, and 22 bases had no gene match. The CDR3 totals 19 residues. The CDR3 here is CASSHPGTGQNLTTGEQYF. The CDR3 DNA is TGCGCCAGCAGTCACCCCGGGACAGGGCAAAACTTAACTACGGGGGAGCAGTACTTC.

This chain uses TRBV27 with TRBJ2-7; 8 nucleotides line up with TRBD1. This CDR3 is built from 15 residues. The V gene end was trimmed by 6 bases and the J gene end by 2 bases; junction bases not matched to a gene: 9. CDR1 is MNHEY and CDR2 is SMNVEV in the germline V gene (reference sequence). The chain's CDR3 is CASSRSGQATYEQYF. CDR3 in DNA: TGTGCCAGCAGCCGATCGGGACAGGCGACCTACGAGCAGTACTTC.